This T cell receptor (beta chain) was documented in a study of Ad26.COV2.S vaccination and SARS-CoV-2 variants. Study in general: Enrolled in COV1001, the donor was in the Ad26.COV2.S trial arm, which received the vaccine.

Findings of the study overall: Total T cell responses were possibly underestimated by TCR breadth and depth analyses.

The treatment denotes: around 19 received Ad26.COV2.S at low or high dose, single or two shots; 5 received placebo; per-sample allocation not given. Following the first vaccine or placebo injection, samples were taken on day 63. Vaccine was an Ad26 vector expressing Wuhan-strain SARS-CoV-2 spike. About this clone: Antigen specificity is unknown.

CDR1 is LNHNV, CDR2 YYDKDF, per germline (reference sequence). CDR3 length: 16 residues. Losses at the gene ends were 0 bases for V and 7 bases for J; bases not matched to a gene: 7. Assay: immunoSEQ multiplex PCR; the TCRdb copy retains only in-frame clones and omits some. Of about 470,000 clones in the sample, 90% were seen once. The clonotype originates from a person between 18 and 65 years old who received the Ad26.COV2.S COVID-19 vaccine or a placebo. This sample comprised peripheral blood, obtained in a trial of Ad26.COV2.S vaccine versus placebo. The rearrangement uses TRBV15 and TRBJ2-1; the match to TRBD2 covers 9 bases. In DNA form, the CDR3 reads TGTGCCACCAGCAGAGAATTCGCGGGAGGGGCAAATGAGCAGTTCTTC. Translating it yields CATSREFAGGANEQFF. Variable domain in full (rest from reference TRBV15 and TRBJ2-1): DAMVIQNPRYQVTQFGKPVTLSCSQTLNHNVMYWYQQKSSQAPKLLFHYYDKDFNNEADTPDNFQSRRPNTSFCFLDIRSPGLGDTAMYLCATSREFAGGANEQFFGPGTRLTVL.